This entry lists 27 T cell receptor beta chains sequenced from one sample in a study of shared clonotypes between healthy human individuals. The protocol was immunoSEQ multiplex PCR, while the TCRdb copy is restricted to in-frame clones and leaves out a portion. The sample records about 1 million clones, around 74% being singletons. The sequenced sample consisted of memory CD4+ T cells sorted from blood. Regarding subset: CD45RA-negative fraction. The origin of the receptors is a man between 18 and 29 years old in good health.

The rearrangement uses TRBV5-6 and TRBJ1-6, with TRBD1 as a possible D gene (5 bases). The germline gives CDR1 SGHDT, CDR2 YYEEEE. This CDR3 region has 17 residues. The V end lost 0 bases, the J end lost 0 bases, and 10 bases lay between the germline ends. The CDR3 spells CASSLVTGGSYNSPLHF. The CDR3 DNA reads as TGTGCCAGCAGCTTGGTTACGGGGGGCTCCTATAATTCACCCCTCCACTTT.

The chain combines TRBV9 with TRBJ2-7; 8 bases are shared with TRBD2. Germline CDR1 SGDLS, CDR2 YYNGEE. V shed 0 bases and J 7 bases; nucleotides not matched to a gene: 6. This CDR3 spans 14 amino acids. This CDR3 is CASSVVTGGGEQYF. DNA of the CDR3: TGTGCCAGCAGCGTAGTGACGGGAGGGGGAGAGCAGTACTTC.

V and J are TRBV5-1 and TRBJ2-7; 11 nucleotides align to TRBD1. Germline CDR1 reads SGHRS; CDR2 reads YFSETQ. The CDR3 loop spans 15 amino acids. V lost 2 bases, J lost 6 bases, and 7 bases stayed unmatched. The CDR3 sequence is CASSFGDRGTPEQYF. The CDR3 DNA follows: TGCGCCAGCAGCTTTGGGGACAGGGGGACACCCGAGCAGTACTTC.

CDR3 sequence (DNA): TGTGCCAGCAGCTTGGTACGGAGCACTACCCTTCGGGAGCAGTTCTTC. Its translation: CASSLVRSTTLREQFF. The chain uses TRBV5-4 and TRBJ2-1; D call uncertain. V was trimmed by 0 bases and J by 10 bases, leaving 20 bases between them. Germline CDR1 reads SGHNT; CDR2 reads YYREEE (reference sequence). This CDR3 is built from 16 residues.

V gene TRBV6-4 combines with J gene TRBJ2-2, with D possibly matching TRBD1 (6 bases). The V end lost 6 bases, the J end lost 6 bases, and 14 bases lay between the germline ends. Germline V gene sequence: CDR1 MRHNA, CDR2 SNTAGT. The CDR3 loop spans 14 amino acids. CDR3 loop: CASRLQGSAGELFF. The CDR3 coding sequence is TGTGCCAGCAGACTACAGGGATCGGCCGGGGAGCTGTTTTTT.

This clone was seen just once. V and J are TRBV5-5 and TRBJ1-5; perhaps TRBD1 as D (5 bases). Germline V gives CDR1 SGHKS, CDR2 YYEKEE (reference sequence). The CDR3 runs 17 residues. Trimming took 6 bases from V and 4 from J, leaving 23 bases between them. CDR3 sequence: CASTPHPAGRENQPQHF. The CDR3 DNA follows: TGTGCCAGCACCCCTCACCCTGCGGGACGGGAAAATCAGCCCCAGCATTTT.

This rearrangement joins TRBV30 to TRBJ2-2; D may be TRBD2 (5 bases). The germline gives CDR1 GTSNPN, CDR2 SVGIG (reference sequence). Trimming took off 1 base at V and 8 bases at J, with 14 bases between the two ends. CDR3 length: 14 amino acids. The CDR3 reads CAWSGNSGYGELFF. The DNA of the CDR3 is TGTGCCTGGAGTGGGAATTCGGGGTATGGGGAGCTGTTTTTT.

Turning to this clone: This clone may be a read error of a much larger clone one base away. The chain combines TRBV13 with TRBJ2-7; D possibly corresponds to TRBD1 (6 bases). Germline V lookup: CDR1 PRHDT, CDR2 FYEKMQ (reference sequence). Trimming took 0 bases from V and 3 from J, leaving 9 bases between them. The CDR3 is 14 amino acids. CDR3 in amino acids: CASSLGTGVYEQYF. The CDR3 DNA follows: TGTGCCAGCAGCTTAGGGACAGGAGTCTACGAGCAGTACTTC.

In regard to this clone: The conserved phenylalanine or tryptophan is not found at the CDR3 terminus, so this likely reflects a read error. In DNA form, the CDR3 reads TGCGCCAGCAGCCAAGCGTTCAATCCTACTTACGAGCAGTACCTC. It encodes CASSQAFNPTYEQYL. The gene calls are TRBV4-3 and TRBJ2-7; unclear D gene. Germline CDR1 LGHNA, CDR2 YSLEER. Trimming removed 1 base at V and 4 bases at J, with 14 bases between. The CDR3 sequence is 15 residues long.

The chain couples TRBV5-8 to TRBJ1-1; D unresolved. CDR3 size: 15 residues. Germline V gives CDR1 SGHTS, CDR2 YDEGEE. Deletions cut 0 bases from V and 1 base from J, with 10 bases between. The CDR3 here is CASSLARGWNTEAFF. The CDR3 region has the DNA TGTGCCAGCAGCTTGGCGCGGGGTTGGAACACTGAAGCTTTCTTT.

A remark on this clone: Other nucleotide sequences from this sample produce the same CDR3. This rearrangement joins TRBV18 to TRBJ2-7; D gene uncertain. CDR1 is KGHSH, CDR2 LQKENI, per germline. The CDR3 sequence is 13 residues long. Trimming removed 1 base from V and 3 bases from J, with 7 bases in between. CDR3 loop: CASSPQGFYEQYF. The CDR3 DNA is TGTGCCAGCTCACCACAAGGGTTCTACGAGCAGTACTTC.

The CDR3 spells CASSPGRELGTQYF. CDR3 nucleotides: TGTGCCAGCAGCCCCGGCAGGGAGCTCGGGACCCAGTACTTC. This chain joins TRBV7-3 and TRBJ2-5; either TRBD1 or TRBD2 may supply D (5 bases each). This CDR3 contains 14 residues. CDR1 SGHTA and CDR2 FQGTGA come from the germline V gene. Trimming took 5 bases from V and 7 from J, leaving 17 bases between them.

The gene calls are TRBV7-2 and TRBJ1-1; D uncertain. Germline V gene sequence: CDR1 SGHTA, CDR2 FQGNSA. The CDR3 runs to 14 residues. The V gene lost 5 bases and the J gene lost 4 bases, with 14 bases spanning the gap. The CDR3 region has the DNA TGTGCCAGCAGCCTAGGCCAGGCGGGCACTGAAGCTTTCTTT. Protein: CASSLGQAGTEAFF.

The chain has TRBV19 and TRBJ2-5, with D hard to call. In germline, CDR1 is LNHDA, CDR2 SQIVND (reference sequence). The CDR3 has 14 amino acids. V was trimmed by 3 bases and J by 2 bases, leaving 10 bases between them. The CDR3 coding sequence is TGTGCCAGTAGTATTAGGGAATTTCAAGAGACCCAGTACTTC. Translated: CASSIREFQETQYF.

This chain connects TRBV7-2 to TRBJ1-4; weak D call: TRBD1 (5 bases). Germline lookup yields CDR1 SGHTA and CDR2 FQGNSA. V lost 1 base, J lost 1 base, and 13 bases lay in between. CDR3 length: 17 amino acids. In nucleotides, the CDR3 is TGTGCCAGCAGCTTAGTGGGGGACTCGCGAACTAATGAAAAACTGTTTTTT. It yields the protein CASSLVGDSRTNEKLFF. Complete variable domain (other parts from reference TRBV7-2 and TRBJ1-4): GAGVSQSPSNKVTEKGKDVELRCDPISGHTALYWYRQSLGQGLEFLIYFQGNSAPDKSGLPSDRFSAERTGGSVSTLTIQRTQQEDSAVYLCASSLVGDSRTNEKLFFGSGTQLSVL.

The chain joins TRBV19 to TRBJ1-5, with 8 bases aligning to TRBD1. The V and J ends lost 6 bases and 6 bases, in that order; junction bases with no gene match: 10. Germline V gene lookup returns CDR1 LNHDA and CDR2 SQIVND (reference sequence). The CDR3 is made up of 15 amino acids. CDR3 loop: CASRAGTGGGQPQHF. In DNA form, the CDR3 reads TGTGCCAGTAGAGCCGGGACAGGAGGAGGTCAGCCCCAGCATTTT.

To note about this clone: A read error may account for a junction end that differs from germline. The chain links TRBV5-1 to TRBJ2-5; 9 nucleotides align to TRBD2. CDR1 and CDR2 (germline): SGHRS, YFSETQ. This CDR3 is built from 15 residues. This CDR3 is CATSPGLAYQETQYF. CDR3 coding DNA: TGCGCCACCAGCCCGGGACTAGCTTACCAAGAGACCCAGTACTTC. The entire variable domain, with the rest obtained from reference TRBV5-1 and TRBJ2-5, is as follows: KAGVTQTPRYLIKTRGQQVTLSCSPISGHRSVSWYQQTPGQGLQFLFEYFSETQRNKGNFPGRFSGRQFSNSRSEMNVSTLELGDSALYLCATSPGLAYQETQYFGPGTRLLVL.

The rearrangement joins TRBV6-1 to TRBJ1-3; possible D gene TRBD1, 6 bases. The CDR3 is made up of 14 amino acids. The V gene's germline CDR1 is MNHNS and CDR2 SASEGT. Trimming removed 4 bases at V and 4 bases at J, with 11 bases between. CDR3 coding DNA: TGTGCCAGCAGTGGAAGAGGACAGGGAAACACCATATATTTT. Its protein is CASSGRGQGNTIYF.

The CDR3 loop reads CASRPTGNYEQYF. The CDR3 nucleotides read TGCGCCAGCAGACCGACAGGAAACTACGAGCAGTACTTC. The chain uses TRBV5-1 and TRBJ2-7; TRBD1 is a possible D gene (6 bases). Per germline, CDR1 SGHRS and CDR2 YFSETQ. The CDR3 totals 13 residues. The ends were cut back, 5 bases at V and 3 bases at J, with 12 bases in the middle.

The chain recombines TRBV6-4 with TRBJ1-4; no reliable D call. This CDR3 spans 14 amino acids. The germline gives CDR1 MRHNA, CDR2 SNTAGT. V lost 3 bases to trimming and J lost 7 bases, with 12 bases between them. CDR3: CASSEPVASEKLFF. CDR3 DNA sequence: TGTGCCAGCAGTGAGCCAGTGGCATCTGAAAAACTGTTTTTT.

The chain carries TRBV10-3 and TRBJ1-1; no clear D. Germline V CDR1 and CDR2: ENHRY, SYGVKD. This CDR3 spans 13 amino acids. V was clipped by 0 bases and J by 7 bases, with 9 bases between them. This CDR3 is CAISESYKDEAFF. The CDR3 DNA follows: TGTGCCATCAGTGAGTCGTACAAGGATGAAGCTTTCTTT.

This clone was picked up a small number of times. The V gene is TRBV14, the J gene TRBJ1-5, with a possible D match to TRBD1 (6 bases). V gave up 4 bases and J gave up 6 bases, with 10 bases separating them. The CDR3 has 13 amino acids. CDR1 and CDR2 (germline): SGHDN, FVKESK. The CDR3: CASSRQDGQPQHF. Here the CDR3 DNA reads TGTGCCAGCAGCCGACAGGATGGTCAGCCCCAGCATTTT.

The V call is TRBV7-9, the J call TRBJ2-1; 8 bases agree with TRBD2. Germline lookup yields CDR1 SEHNR and CDR2 FQNEAQ (reference sequence). The trim removed 0 bases at V and 7 bases at J, leaving 8 bases unmatched. This CDR3 is 16 amino acids long. CDR3 sequence: CASSLARILAANEQFF. The CDR3 DNA follows: TGTGCCAGCAGCTTAGCGAGAATACTAGCGGCTAATGAGCAGTTCTTC. Complete variable domain (other parts from reference TRBV7-9 and TRBJ2-1): DTGVSQNPRHKITKRGQNVTFRCDPISEHNRLYWYRQTLGQGPEFLTYFQNEAQLEKSRLLSDRFSAERPKGSFSTLEIQRTEQGDSAMYLCASSLARILAANEQFFGPGTRLTVL.

This clone was seen only a few times. Within the sample, other DNA sequences also encode this same CDR3. The chain is built from TRBV5-4 and TRBJ2-2; D is unclear. Trimming took 2 bases from V and 3 from J, leaving 11 bases between them. This CDR3 region has 15 residues. Germline assignment: CDR1 SGHNT and CDR2 YYREEE (reference sequence). In DNA form, the CDR3 reads TGTGCCAGCAGCTTAGTCGGCAGAGACACCGGGGAGCTGTTTTTT. This codes for CASSLVGRDTGELFF.

The chain recombines TRBV6-6 with TRBJ2-5, with D hard to call. The V gene's germline CDR1 is MNHNY and CDR2 SVGAGI (reference sequence). Trimming cost V 0 bases and J 7 bases, with 15 bases left between them. CDR3 size: 15 residues. This chain's CDR3 is CASSYSMYKGATQYF. The CDR3 DNA follows: TGTGCCAGCAGTTACTCGATGTATAAGGGTGCGACCCAGTACTTC.

This clone was counted ten times or more. The chain combines TRBV30 with TRBJ2-7, with 7 bases matching TRBD1. Germline V gene data show CDR1 as GTSNPN and CDR2 as SVGIG (reference sequence). V was clipped by 2 bases and J by 2 bases; unmatched bases: 9. This CDR3 comprises 15 residues. The CDR3 nucleotides read TGTGCCTGGAGTATAGACGACAGGGCTGCCTACGAGCAGTACTTC. Encoded protein: CAWSIDDRAAYEQYF. Combining the CDR3 with reference TRBV30 and TRBJ2-7 gives the whole variable domain SQTIHQWPATLVQPVGSPLSLECTVEGTSNPNLYWYRQAAGRGLQLLFYSVGIGQISSEVPQNLSASRPQDRQFILSSKKLLLSDSGFYLCAWSIDDRAAYEQYFGPGTRLTVT.

This clone was seen a handful of times. The chain carries TRBV4-3 and TRBJ2-6; D unclear. This CDR3 spans 17 amino acids. Germline lookup yields CDR1 LGHNA and CDR2 YSLEER. With 0 bases removed from V and 0 bases from J, the gap between germline ends came to 9 bases. The DNA of the CDR3 is TGCGCCAGCAGCCAAGAGGGCAGCGTCTCTGGGGCCAACGTCCTGACTTTC. Its translation is CASSQEGSVSGANVLTF.